The 23 T cell receptor beta chains presented below share a single source sample, sequenced in a study of Graves' ophthalmopathy and Graves' hyperthyroidism. Investigators amplified TCR beta CDR3 regions from RNA transcripts. An initial RT-PCR round employing HTBI primers preceded a second-round multiplex PCR. TCRdb independently ran MiXCR on the multiplex PCR reads; one entry per CDR3 protein. There are 260,000 or so distinct CDR3 sequences in the sample; about 46% occur only once, and about half lies in the top ten. Sequencing input: peripheral blood. The receptors were gathered from an adult man with Graves' ophthalmopathy.

V is TRBV9 and J is TRBJ1-1; unclear D gene. The V gene's germline CDR1 is SGDLS and CDR2 YYNGEE. The CDR3 is 13 residues long. The V and J ends lost 4 bases and 0 bases respectively, with 7 bases between them. This chain's CDR3 is CASSRNMNTEAFF. In nucleotides, the CDR3 is TGTGCCAGCAGCCGGAATATGAACACTGAAGCTTTCTTT.

This clonotype was observed a handful of times. This chain links TRBV11-2 with TRBJ1-3, with 7 bases identical to TRBD1. The CDR3 has 14 residues. Trimming took 3 bases from V and 11 from J; bases not matched to a gene: 10. Per germline, CDR1 SGHAT and CDR2 FQNNGV. The CDR3 sequence: CASSLTGSATAIYF. In nucleotides, the CDR3 is TGTGCCAGCAGCTTGACAGGGAGCGCAACCGCCATATATTTT.

The chain links TRBV7-9 to TRBJ2-7, with D uncertain. The ends were cut back, 6 bases at V and 0 bases at J, with 9 bases in the middle. Germline V gives CDR1 SEHNR, CDR2 FQNEAQ (reference sequence). The CDR3 spans 13 residues. CDR3: CASSFSRSYEQYF. CDR3 nucleotide sequence: TGTGCCAGCAGTTTCTCTCGCTCCTACGAGCAGTACTTC.

The genes are TRBV7-6 and TRBJ2-5; the D gene could be TRBD1 or TRBD2 (5 bases each). V lost 4 bases and J 1 base, leaving 19 bases between the germline ends. The CDR3 has 17 amino acids. The germline CDR1 and CDR2 sequences are SGHVS and FNYEAQ. This CDR3 is CASSSVTRVTTQETQYF. The CDR3 bases are TGTGCCAGCAGCTCCGTAACCAGGGTGACTACCCAAGAGACCCAGTACTTC.

This clonotype was counted many times. V is TRBV7-2 and J is TRBJ1-2; 8 bases fit TRBD1. The junction had 3 bases not matched to a gene; V was cut back by 5 bases and J by 4 bases. The CDR3 sequence is 13 residues long. From germline, CDR1 is SGHTA and CDR2 FQGNSA. As DNA, the CDR3 is TGTGCCAGCAGCCAGGACAGGGCCTATGGCTACACCTTC. Encoded protein: CASSQDRAYGYTF.

In the case of this clonotype: Likely a read error: the CDR3 ends without its conserved phenylalanine or tryptophan. The limits of the CDR3 on the DNA are not certain, so only TCRdb's listed CDR3 is given. This chain connects TRBV6-9 to TRBJ1-1; the DNA was not used to check the table's D call, TRBD1. Germline lookup yields CDR1 MNHGY and CDR2 SVAAGI. The length of the CDR3 is 14 amino acids, counting both ends. The CDR3 region is CASSEALGHSLLLV.

This clonotype was counted a few times. The chain combines TRBV20-1 with TRBJ1-1; D is unclear. The CDR3 is made up of 10 amino acids. The V and J ends lost 0 bases and 11 bases respectively, with 7 bases between them. Per germline, CDR1 DFQATT and CDR2 SNEGSKA (reference sequence). CDR3 amino acids: CSARERDAFF. The CDR3 DNA sequence: TGCAGTGCTAGAGAAAGGGATGCTTTCTTT.

Only a few counts were recorded for this clonotype. The rearrangement links TRBV10-3 to TRBJ2-7; 9 bases map to TRBD1. This CDR3 contains 15 residues. The trim removed 0 bases at V and 7 bases at J, leaving 7 bases unmatched. CDR1 and CDR2 (germline): ENHRY, SYGVKD. DNA of the CDR3: TGTGCCATCAGTGAGTCTCTGGACAGGGGAGGGGAGCAGTACTTC. This translates into CAISESLDRGGEQYF.

This clonotype came up a few times. The chain recombines TRBV7-2 with TRBJ2-7; 10 nucleotides agree with TRBD2. The CDR3 contains 15 residues. V lost 1 base, J lost 0 bases, and 0 bases stayed unmatched. CDR1 is SGHTA, CDR2 FQGNSA, per germline. CDR3 in DNA: TGTGCCAGCAGCTTAGTAGCGGGGGGCTCCTACGAGCAGTACTTC. Its protein product is CASSLVAGGSYEQYF. The variable domain in full, completed from reference TRBV7-2 and TRBJ2-7, reads GAGVSQSPSNKVTEKGKDVELRCDPISGHTALYWYRQSLGQGLEFLIYFQGNSAPDKSGLPSDRFSAERTGGSVSTLTIQRTQQEDSAVYLCASSLVAGGSYEQYFGPGTRLTVT.

The V call is TRBV28, the J call TRBJ2-7, with D unresolved. The CDR3 totals 13 residues. Trimming cost V 6 bases and J 6 bases, with 15 bases left between them. The germline V gene has CDR1 MDHEN and CDR2 SYDVKM. The CDR3 sequence: CASSLDEFREQYF. DNA of the CDR3: TGTGCCAGCAGCCTGGACGAGTTCCGCGAGCAGTACTTC.

V is TRBV20-1 and J is TRBJ2-2; D is ambiguous. Germline CDR1 reads DFQATT; CDR2 reads SNEGSKA (reference sequence). The CDR3 length is 13 residues. V was trimmed by 2 bases and J by 6 bases, leaving 10 bases between them. CDR3 in DNA: TGCAGTGCTAGACCTAGGGCGGCCGGGGAGCTGTTTTTT. Translated, it gives CSARPRAAGELFF.

CDR3 nucleotide sequence: TGTGCCAGCGGACAGATTCCCTACGAGCAGTACTTC. Translating it yields CASGQIPYEQYF. V is TRBV14 and J is TRBJ2-7, with D possibly matching TRBD1 (6 bases). The CDR3 runs 12 residues. CDR1 SGHDN and CDR2 FVKESK come from the germline V gene. The V end lost 8 bases, the J end lost 2 bases, and 10 bases lay between the germline ends.

The CDR3 DNA sequence: TGCAGTGCCCCGGTGACGGGAGGTCAGCCCCAGCATTTT. It translates to CSAPVTGGQPQHF. V gene TRBV20-1 combines with J gene TRBJ1-5; D is unclear. Germline CDR1 is DFQATT and CDR2 is SNEGSKA (reference sequence). The CDR3 runs 13 residues. The germline V and J ends were trimmed by 6 bases and 6 bases, with 15 bases remaining between them.

This clonotype occurred a few times. This sequence joins TRBV29-1 and TRBJ2-5; 11 bases are a match to TRBD2. The CDR3 runs to 17 residues. V shed 7 bases and J 0 bases; nucleotides not matched to a gene: 13. The germline gives CDR1 SQVTM, CDR2 ANQGSEA. CDR3 sequence (DNA): TGCAGCGCCGATCGGGGACTAGCGGACCCTTACCAAGAGACCCAGTACTTC. Translating it yields CSADRGLADPYQETQYF.

V usage is TRBV7-3 and J usage is TRBJ2-7; TRBD2 aligns across 12 bases. This CDR3 has 16 residues. Trimming at V came to 5 bases and at J to 5 bases, leaving 10 bases not matched to a gene. Looked up from germline, CDR1 is SGHTA and CDR2 is FQGTGA. CDR3 loop: CASSPRLLAGGDEQYF. In DNA, the CDR3 is TGTGCCAGCAGCCCCCGTCTCCTAGCGGGGGGGGACGAGCAGTACTTC.

This clonotype was detected only a few times. The rearrangement links TRBV12-3 or TRBV12-4 to TRBJ2-7; D ambiguous. With 5 bases removed from V and 3 bases from J, the gap between germline ends came to 11 bases. The CDR3 has 13 amino acids. The CDR3 loop reads CASSPPEYYEQYF. The CDR3, as DNA: TGTGCCAGCAGTCCCCCCGAGTACTACGAGCAGTACTTC.

The V gene is TRBV13, the J gene TRBJ1-1; tentatively, D is TRBD1 (6 bases). The CDR3 runs 15 residues. The germline gives CDR1 PRHDT, CDR2 FYEKMQ (reference sequence). V lost 5 bases to trimming and J lost 5 bases, with 18 bases between them. This chain's CDR3 is CASSRPTGSRTEAFF. In DNA form, the CDR3 reads TGTGCCAGCAGCCGACCGACAGGTTCGAGGACTGAAGCTTTCTTT.

This clonotype was counted between two and nine times. As DNA, the CDR3 is TGTGCCAGCAGTTGGGACGGAACCGATAATTCACCCCTCCACTTT. It encodes CASSWDGTDNSPLHF. This sequence joins TRBV6-5 and TRBJ1-6; possible D gene TRBD1, 5 bases. Trimming pared 4 bases from V and 5 bases from J, leaving 12 bases between. Germline values: CDR1 MNHEY, CDR2 SVGAGI. This CDR3 has 15 amino acids.

The gene calls are TRBV2 and TRBJ1-2; D is unresolved. The V and J ends lost 7 bases and 1 base respectively, with 10 bases between them. CDR3 length: 13 residues. The germline gives CDR1 SNHLY, CDR2 FYNNEI. The CDR3 nucleotides read TGTGCCAGCACCAGAGAGGTTAACTATGGCTACACCTTC. This gives the protein CASTREVNYGYTF.

CDR3 region: CASSPLGTPTDTQYF. The CDR3 DNA reads TGTGCCAGCAGCCCACTTGGGACACCAACAGATACGCAGTATTTT. The chain combines TRBV9 with TRBJ2-3; weak D call: TRBD1 (6 bases). The CDR3 sequence is 15 residues long. Per germline, CDR1 SGDLS and CDR2 YYNGEE. Trimming cost V 4 bases and J 3 bases, with 15 bases left between them. Supplemented by reference TRBV9 and TRBJ2-3, the full variable domain reads DSGVTQTPKHLITATGQRVTLRCSPRSGDLSVYWYQQSLDQGLQFLIQYYNGEERAKGNILERFSAQQFPDLHSELNLSSLELGDSALYFCASSPLGTPTDTQYFGPGTRLTVL.

This clonotype was recorded once. V gene TRBV28 combines with J gene TRBJ1-1, with TRBD1 as a possible D gene (6 bases). Per germline, CDR1 MDHEN and CDR2 SYDVKM. The germline V and J ends were trimmed by 2 bases and 12 bases, with 22 bases remaining between them. The CDR3 runs to 15 residues. CDR3 amino acids: CASSLPPRGSRRPFF. The CDR3 coding sequence is TGTGCCAGCAGTTTACCCCCCAGGGGCAGTAGGAGGCCTTTCTTT.

This clonotype appeared a few times. The chain joins TRBV5-1 to TRBJ1-5; 10 nucleotides align to TRBD1. Germline V lookup: CDR1 SGHRS, CDR2 YFSETQ. This CDR3 region has 15 residues. With V trimmed by 4 bases and J by 2 bases, 3 bases remained unmatched. As DNA, the CDR3 is TGCGCCAGCAGCACGACAGGGGGCGGCAATCAGCCCCAGCATTTT. This gives the protein CASSTTGGGNQPQHF.

This clonotype was counted only a few times. The rearrangement joins TRBV27 to TRBJ2-2; D might be TRBD1 (6 bases). Trimming removed 7 bases at V and 6 bases at J, with 12 bases between. Per the germline V gene, CDR1 is MNHEY and CDR2 is SMNVEV (reference sequence). CDR3 size: 13 residues. Written as DNA, the CDR3 is TGTGCCAGCAAACCACAGGGTCCCGGGGAGCTGTTTTTT. Its protein product is CASKPQGPGELFF.